Listed here are 15 T cell receptor beta chains from one sample, sequenced in a study of cytomegalovirus exposure and HLA in healthy donors. Primers for the PCR totalled 60 Vbeta and 13 Jbeta. Sequencing used immunoSEQ multiplex PCR; TCRdb keeps in-frame clones, though not all of them. The profile covers about 85,000 clones, with around four fifths appearing a single time and about 2% taken by the ten largest. Sequencing input: PBMCs. These receptor sequences come from a boy aged 5-17 years in good health and CMV-seronegative.

The chain uses TRBV7-2 and TRBJ1-5, with 12 bases aligning to TRBD1. The trim removed 4 bases at V and 0 bases at J, leaving 10 bases unmatched. Germline V CDR1 and CDR2: SGHTA, FQGNSA. This CDR3 contains 19 residues. The CDR3 loop reads CASSSSGTGGASSNQPQHF. The CDR3 bases are TGTGCCAGCAGCTCCTCCGGGACAGGGGGCGCGAGTAGCAATCAGCCCCAGCATTTT.

CDR3 region: CASSPGTGGRHQPQHF. The CDR3, as DNA: TGTGCCAGCAGCCCCGGGACAGGGGGACGCCATCAGCCCCAGCATTTT. This chain links TRBV7-6 with TRBJ1-5, with TRBD1 matching 11 bases. Germline lookup yields CDR1 SGHVS and CDR2 FNYEAQ. The junction had 8 bases not matched to a gene; V was cut back by 5 bases and J by 5 bases. The CDR3 is 16 residues long.

This clone was seen a handful of times. The chain links TRBV30 to TRBJ2-3; possible D gene TRBD1, 6 bases. Germline lookup yields CDR1 GTSNPN and CDR2 SVGIG (reference sequence). The V gene lost 1 base and the J gene lost 2 bases, with 7 bases spanning the gap. The CDR3 is 13 amino acids. CDR3 coding DNA: TGTGCCTGGAGTGGGGGGCTCACAGATACGCAGTATTTT. It encodes CAWSGGLTDTQYF.

J is TRBJ1-3 and V is TRBV10-3; D unclear. CDR1 ENHRY and CDR2 SYGVKD come from the germline V gene. The length of the CDR3 is 13 residues. The ends were cut back, 8 bases at V and 0 bases at J, with 8 bases in the middle. CDR3 amino acids: CAIRGLSGNTIYF. The CDR3 DNA reads TGTGCCATCCGTGGTCTCTCTGGAAACACCATATATTTT.

This rearrangement joins TRBV4-3 to TRBJ1-1, with D possibly being TRBD1 (6 bases). From germline, CDR1 is LGHNA and CDR2 YSLEER. V was cut by 4 bases and J by 3 bases, with 9 bases left in between. This CDR3 contains 13 residues. The CDR3: CASSPAGDTEAFF. The CDR3 DNA reads as TGCGCCAGCAGCCCCGCAGGGGACACTGAAGCTTTCTTT.

The rearrangement links TRBV4-1 to TRBJ2-2; maybe TRBD2 (7 bases). The CDR3 has 15 amino acids. The V gene's germline CDR1 is MGHRA and CDR2 YSYEKL. Deletions cut 0 bases from V and 6 bases from J, with 11 bases between. The CDR3 bases are TGCGCCAGCAGCCAAGAAGAGGGGGGGGCCGGGGAGCTGTTTTTT. Translation gives CASSQEEGGAGELFF.

This clone appeared once. The chain carries TRBV21-1 and TRBJ2-5; the table's D call, TRBD1, was not checked against the DNA. TRBV21-1 constitutes a pseudogene. CDR3 length: 17 residues. DNA of the CDR3: TGTGCCAGCAGCAAAGGCAAGGAGACAGGTCATCAAGAGACCCAGTACTTC. Translation: CASSKGKETGHQETQYF.

The chain is built from TRBV28 and TRBJ1-2; TRBD1 agrees at 11 bases. Germline V gene data show CDR1 as MDHEN and CDR2 as SYDVKM. Trimming cost V 3 bases and J 7 bases; bases outside gene matches: 1. This CDR3 contains 13 residues. CDR3 sequence (DNA): TGTGCCAGCAGTTTCGGACAGGGGGCTGGCTACACCTTC. Translated: CASSFGQGAGYTF.

For the CDR3, the DNA is TGCAGCGTTGAAACTAGCGGGAGTCACTACGAGCAGTACTTC. This sequence encodes CSVETSGSHYEQYF. The chain couples TRBV29-1 to TRBJ2-7; TRBD2 agrees at 11 bases. Looked up from germline, CDR1 is SQVTM and CDR2 is ANQGSEA. V trimming: 2 bases; J trimming: 3 bases; junction bases outside the gene matches: 3. There are 14 residues in the CDR3.

The V and J genes are TRBV7-9 and TRBJ2-1; TRBD1 might be the D (6 bases). Trimming took 3 bases from V and 6 from J, leaving 15 bases between them. The CDR3 spans 15 residues. Germline V gene lookup returns CDR1 SEHNR and CDR2 FQNEAQ (reference sequence). The CDR3 DNA reads as TGTGCCAGCAGCTTGGCTAGGGGGAATTCCAATGAGCAGTTCTTC. Amino acid sequence: CASSLARGNSNEQFF.

The J gene is TRBJ2-7, the V gene TRBV7-9, with a possible D match to TRBD1 (6 bases). Germline V gene data show CDR1 as SEHNR and CDR2 as FQNEAQ (reference sequence). The CDR3 spans 16 residues. V lost 1 base and J 2 bases, leaving 15 bases between the germline ends. The CDR3 is CASSLVPQGKTYEQYF. CDR3 nucleotide sequence: TGTGCCAGCAGCTTAGTTCCGCAGGGGAAGACCTACGAGCAGTACTTC. The whole variable domain, filled in from reference TRBV7-9 and TRBJ2-7, reads DTGVSQNPRHKITKRGQNVTFRCDPISEHNRLYWYRQTLGQGPEFLTYFQNEAQLEKSRLLSDRFSAERPKGSFSTLEIQRTEQGDSAMYLCASSLVPQGKTYEQYFGPGTRLTVT.

The V gene is TRBV6-5, the J gene TRBJ1-1; D unresolved. The CDR3 covers 12 residues. The germline V gene encodes CDR1 MNHEY and CDR2 SVGAGI. The V gene lost 7 bases and the J gene lost 1 base, with 7 bases spanning the gap. The CDR3 reads CASINRNTEAFF. The CDR3 DNA follows: TGTGCCAGCATCAACAGGAACACTGAAGCTTTCTTT.

This clone was recorded only once. This chain links TRBV7-9 with TRBJ1-1; D is uncertain. Between the trimmed V and J ends, which lost 4 bases and 8 bases, there was a span of 17 bases. The V gene's germline CDR1 is SEHNR and CDR2 FQNEAQ (reference sequence). The CDR3 has 14 amino acids. CDR3 DNA: TGTGCCAGCAGCTCGCCAACCGAGGCAGACGAAGCTTTCTTT. Its translation: CASSSPTEADEAFF.

A few counts support this clone. The chain recombines TRBV7-8 with TRBJ2-7; D gene ambiguous. V was cut by 0 bases and J by 1 base, with 7 bases left in between. The CDR3 is 14 amino acids. The germline V gene has CDR1 SGHVS and CDR2 FQNEAQ. Here the CDR3 reads CASSLARVSYEQYF. The DNA of the CDR3 is TGTGCCAGCAGCTTAGCACGGGTATCCTACGAGCAGTACTTC.

This chain joins TRBV7-8 and TRBJ1-3; a possible D gene is TRBD1 (6 bases). V lost 4 bases, J lost 4 bases, and 26 bases lay in between. The CDR3 spans 19 residues. Germline V gene data show CDR1 as SGHVS and CDR2 as FQNEAQ. In nucleotides, the CDR3 is TGTGCCAGCAGCTCTGTGGGGACATCCCACTACCCGTTCGGAAACACCATATATTTT. It yields the protein CASSSVGTSHYPFGNTIYF.